Following are 5 T cell receptor beta chains from one sample sequenced in a study of graft-versus-host responses after intestinal transplantation (dated by TCRdb to the early 2020s). These TCRs are of unknown antigen specificity. The time point label corresponds to: cells obtained before transplantation from donor or recipient. Libraries came from the immunoSEQ multiplex PCR assay. In TCRdb, the immuneACCESS table is reduced to in-frame sequences with V and J assigned. These tables do not hold every clone; where another copy was compared, an unresolved V gene accounts for under half, and the others remain unexplained. Present in this sample are 90,000 or so clones, roughly 80% of which were seen just once. Of the sample, approximately 0.78% is held by the ten largest clones. The source material was unstimulated CD4+ T cells sorted from spleen or lymph node cells, sampled before intestinal transplant. Receptors were obtained from a human donor who received an intestinal transplant.

This clone was counted a few times. CDR3 region: CASSYQGASTEAFF. The CDR3, as DNA: TGTGCCAGCAGTTACCAGGGGGCGAGCACTGAAGCTTTCTTT. V and J are TRBV6-6 and TRBJ1-1; 8 positions match TRBD1. The V gene's germline CDR1 is MNHNY and CDR2 SVGAGI (reference sequence). This CDR3 region has 14 residues. The J segment lost 4 bases and the V segment lost 2 bases, leaving 3 bases of the junction unmatched.

This chain connects TRBV9 to TRBJ2-6, with 10 bases lining up with TRBD2. The CDR3 totals 19 residues. V lost 4 bases to trimming and J lost 0 bases; unmatched junction nucleotides: 10. Germline CDR1 SGDLS, CDR2 YYNGEE. The CDR3 nucleotides read TGTGCCAGCAGCAGAACTCTAGCGGGAGCTCGCTCTGGGGCCAACGTCCTGACTTTC. Translating gives CASSRTLAGARSGANVLTF.

The rearrangement uses TRBV7-2 and TRBJ2-3; D is perhaps TRBD2 (7 bases). CDR3 length equals 15 residues. Germline-derived CDR1 and CDR2 are SGHTA and FQGNSA. V shed 4 bases and J shed 1 base, with 12 bases lying between them. CDR3 sequence: CASSSTGGRTDTQYF. CDR3 coding DNA: TGTGCCAGCAGCTCGACGGGGGGCCGCACAGATACGCAGTATTTT.

This rearrangement joins TRBV18 to TRBJ2-5, with a possible D match to TRBD2 (6 bases). Germline values: CDR1 KGHSH, CDR2 LQKENI. The CDR3 covers 13 residues. The V and J ends lost 6 bases and 2 bases respectively, with 10 bases between them. CDR3 bases: TGTGCCAGCTCCCGGACTATTCAAGAGACCCAGTACTTC. Encoded protein: CASSRTIQETQYF.

The V call is TRBV29-1, the J call TRBJ1-5; D is uncertain. The CDR3 extends over 12 amino acids. The germline CDR1 and CDR2 sequences are SQVTM and ANQGSEA. Trimming stripped 6 bases from V and 3 bases from J, with 9 bases between. CDR3 sequence reads: CSVGSYNQPQHF. The DNA for the CDR3 is TGCAGCGTGGGGAGTTACAATCAGCCCCAGCATTTT.